This T cell receptor beta chain was identified during a study of T cell responses to AZD1222 COVID-19 vaccine. This clone appeared a few times. Its matching antigen is unknown. Sequencing used immunoSEQ multiplex PCR; TCRdb keeps in-frame clones, though not all of them. The sample holds 80,000 to 100,000 clones, roughly nine tenths seen once. Notes on the study in general: The study found Spike-specific TCR breadth and depth rose after two AZD1222 doses.

The TCR comes from an adult who received the AZD1222 COVID-19 vaccine. Source: peripheral blood, taken 28 days after the second AZD1222 dose.

The CDR3 nucleotides are TGCGCCAGCAGCTATCGTGAGAGCACTGAAGCTTTCTTT. Encoded protein: CASSYRESTEAFF. The chain employs TRBV4-1 and TRBJ1-1; no clear D gene. Germline loops: CDR1 MGHRA, CDR2 YSYEKL. The length of the CDR3 is 13 residues. V gave up 5 bases and J gave up 4 bases, with 11 bases separating them.